The source of this T cell receptor (beta chain) is a study of blood T cell repertoires in COVID-19. About the study: Material from acute and convalescent COVID-19 was sourced from the United States, Italy and Spain. PBMCs, B-cell-depleted T cells, or T cells were the source of the cDNA or gDNA that made up the material.

The CDR3 extends over 18 amino acids. From germline, CDR1 is LGHNA and CDR2 YSLEER. Trimming at V came to 0 bases and at J to 0 bases, leaving 8 bases not matched to a gene. Sequenced by immunoSEQ multiplex PCR; TCRdb stores in-frame clones only, minus some. The table includes fewer than 45,000 clones, around four fifths detected once. The sequenced material came from peripheral blood. The chain links TRBV4-3 to TRBJ2-1, with 7 nucleotides matching TRBD1. The sequence was obtained from a man aged 55 to 70 with COVID-19, enrolled during active disease. The CDR3 loop reads CASSQDWRQGSSYNEQFF. The CDR3 DNA reads TGCGCCAGCAGCCAAGATTGGAGACAGGGTAGCTCCTACAATGAGCAGTTCTTC.